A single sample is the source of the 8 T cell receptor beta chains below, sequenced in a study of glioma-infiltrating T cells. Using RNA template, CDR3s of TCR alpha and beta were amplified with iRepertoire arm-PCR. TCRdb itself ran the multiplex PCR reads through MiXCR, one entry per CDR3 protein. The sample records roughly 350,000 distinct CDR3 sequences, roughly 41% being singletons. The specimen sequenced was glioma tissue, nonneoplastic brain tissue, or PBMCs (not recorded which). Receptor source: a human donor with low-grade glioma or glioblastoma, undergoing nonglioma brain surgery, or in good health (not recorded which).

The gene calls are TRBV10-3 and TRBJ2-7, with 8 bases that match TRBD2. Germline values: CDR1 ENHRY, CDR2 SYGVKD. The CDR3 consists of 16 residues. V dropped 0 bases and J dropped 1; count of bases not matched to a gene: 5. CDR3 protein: CAISESKAGASYEQYF. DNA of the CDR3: TGTGCCATCAGTGAGTCTAAAGCGGGGGCATCCTACGAGCAGTACTTC.

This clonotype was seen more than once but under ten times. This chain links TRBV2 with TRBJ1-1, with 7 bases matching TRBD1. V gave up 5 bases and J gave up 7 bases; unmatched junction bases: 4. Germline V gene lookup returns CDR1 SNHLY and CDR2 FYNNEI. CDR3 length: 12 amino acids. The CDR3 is CASSRRTGEAFF. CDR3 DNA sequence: TGTGCCAGCAGTAGGCGGACAGGTGAAGCTTTCTTT. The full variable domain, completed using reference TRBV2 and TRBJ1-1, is EPEVTQTPSHQVTQMGQEVILRCVPISNHLYFYWYRQILGQKVEFLVSFYNNEISEKSEIFDDQFSVERPDGSNFTLKIRSTKLEDSAMYFCASSRRTGEAFFGQGTRLTVV.

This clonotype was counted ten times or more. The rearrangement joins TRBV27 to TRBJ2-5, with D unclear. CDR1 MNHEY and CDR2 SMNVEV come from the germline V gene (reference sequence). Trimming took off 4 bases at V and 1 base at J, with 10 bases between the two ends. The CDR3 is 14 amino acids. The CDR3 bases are TGTGCCAGCAGTTCCGCAGGCTCCCAAGAGACCCAGTACTTC. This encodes CASSSAGSQETQYF.

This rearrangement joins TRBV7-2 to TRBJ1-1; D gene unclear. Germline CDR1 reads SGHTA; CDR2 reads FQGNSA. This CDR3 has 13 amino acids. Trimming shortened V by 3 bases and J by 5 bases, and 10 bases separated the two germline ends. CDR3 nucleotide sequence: TGTGCCAGCAGCTTGGAGGAGGCGACTGAAGCTTTCTTT. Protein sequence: CASSLEEATEAFF.

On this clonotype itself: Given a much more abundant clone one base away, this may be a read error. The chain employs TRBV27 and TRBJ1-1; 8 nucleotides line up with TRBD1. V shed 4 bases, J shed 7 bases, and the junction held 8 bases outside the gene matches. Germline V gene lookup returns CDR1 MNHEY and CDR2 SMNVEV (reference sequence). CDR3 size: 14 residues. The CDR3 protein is CASSSGQGFNEAFF. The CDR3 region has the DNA TGTGCCAGCAGTTCTGGACAGGGTTTCAATGAAGCTTTCTTT.

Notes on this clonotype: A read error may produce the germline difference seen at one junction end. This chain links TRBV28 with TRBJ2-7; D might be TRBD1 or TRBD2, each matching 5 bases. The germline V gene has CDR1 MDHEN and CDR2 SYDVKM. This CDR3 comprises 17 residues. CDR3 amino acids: CASSTTAALQSPYEQCF. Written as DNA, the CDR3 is TGTGCCAGCAGTACGACAGCGGCACTCCAATCGCCCTACGAGCAGTGCTTC.

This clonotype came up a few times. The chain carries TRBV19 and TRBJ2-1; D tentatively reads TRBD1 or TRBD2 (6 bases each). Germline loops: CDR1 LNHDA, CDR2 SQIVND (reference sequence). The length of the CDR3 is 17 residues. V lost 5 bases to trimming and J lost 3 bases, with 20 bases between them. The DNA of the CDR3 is TGTGCCAGTAGTCCACTGTCAAGGGGGGCTAACTACAATGAGCAGTTCTTC. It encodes CASSPLSRGANYNEQFF.

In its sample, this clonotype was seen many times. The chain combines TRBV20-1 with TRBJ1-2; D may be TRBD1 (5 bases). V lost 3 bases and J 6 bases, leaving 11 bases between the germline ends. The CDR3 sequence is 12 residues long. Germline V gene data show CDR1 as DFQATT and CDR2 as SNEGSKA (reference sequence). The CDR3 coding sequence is TGCAGTGCTAGTCTCCAGGGACATGGCTACACCTTC. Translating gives CSASLQGHGYTF.